Listed here are 13 T cell receptor beta chains from one sample, sequenced in a study of early T cells in non-severe SARS-CoV-2 infection. TCRdb re-called the 5' RACE reads with MiXCR, one entry per CDR3 protein. The sample consists of 90,000 to 120,000 distinct CDR3 sequences, more than 9.5% of them appearing once. The sequencing sample was made of whole blood. The receptors were gathered from an adult who was a healthcare worker with PCR-confirmed SARS-CoV-2 infection or an uninfected control (not recorded which).

Many counts were recorded for this clonotype. Here the CDR3 reads CASSTTGDEQYF. The CDR3 DNA reads as TGTGCCAGCAGTACGACAGGGGACGAGCAGTACTTC. The rearrangement uses TRBV12-3 or TRBV12-4 and TRBJ2-7; 8 positions agree with TRBD1. V trimming: 5 bases; J trimming: 5 bases; junction bases outside the gene matches: 2. The CDR3 is made up of 12 amino acids.

This clonotype was counted a few times. The chain is built from TRBV6-2 or TRBV6-3 and TRBJ1-2, with 7 bases lining up with TRBD1. With V trimmed by 2 bases and J by 4 bases, 1 base remained unmatched. The CDR3 covers 13 residues. CDR1 is MNHEY, CDR2 SVGEGT, per germline. The CDR3 nucleotides read TGTGCCAGCAGTTACGGACAGGCCTATGGCTACACCTTC. It encodes CASSYGQAYGYTF.

The genes are TRBV7-9 and TRBJ2-3; TRBD2 aligns across 11 bases. Unmatched junction bases numbered 7, after V lost 10 bases and J lost 4 bases. This CDR3 is built from 14 residues. Germline V lookup: CDR1 SEHNR, CDR2 FQNEAQ (reference sequence). The CDR3 region is CATTGTSGADTQYF. The DNA of the CDR3 is TGTGCCACCACCGGGACTAGCGGCGCAGATACGCAGTATTTT.

This clonotype has a handful of counts. The chain employs TRBV5-4 and TRBJ2-5; TRBD2 agrees at 8 bases. Germline trimming cut 4 bases from V and 5 bases from J; bases unmatched to any gene: 10. Germline-derived CDR1 and CDR2 are SGHNT and YYREEE (reference sequence). This CDR3 comprises 15 residues. As DNA, the CDR3 is TGTGCCAGCAGCACCTGGACTAGCCCTTTTGAGACCCAGTACTTC. It is translated as CASSTWTSPFETQYF.

This clonotype has only a few counts. This rearrangement joins TRBV7-9 to TRBJ1-2, with 9 bases fitting TRBD1. The CDR3 has 11 residues. CDR1 is SEHNR and CDR2 is FQNEAQ in the germline V gene (reference sequence). V shed 4 bases, J shed 13 bases, and the junction held 4 bases outside the gene matches. The CDR3 here is CASSSTGGTTF. The CDR3 nucleotides are TGTGCCAGCAGCTCGACAGGGGGAACCACCTTC.

The V gene is TRBV3-1, the J gene TRBJ2-2, with 14 bases aligning to TRBD2. This CDR3 has 18 residues. V shed 1 base, J shed 7 bases, and the junction held 8 bases outside the gene matches. Germline V lookup: CDR1 LGHDT, CDR2 YNNKEL (reference sequence). The CDR3 sequence: CASSQVRGLAGVVGELFF. The CDR3 DNA reads as TGTGCCAGCAGCCAAGTAAGGGGACTAGCGGGAGTGGTCGGGGAGCTGTTTTTT.

The chain is built from TRBV6-6 and TRBJ2-1; 13 nucleotides line up with TRBD2. The CDR3 length is 16 residues. Germline V gene lookup returns CDR1 MNHNY and CDR2 SVGAGI (reference sequence). V shed 0 bases, J shed 6 bases, and the junction held 2 bases outside the gene matches. The DNA for the CDR3 is TGTGCCAGCAGTTACTCTCGACTAGCGGGAGGCAATGAGCAGTTCTTC. This encodes CASSYSRLAGGNEQFF.

Only a few counts were recorded for this clonotype. V is TRBV7-8 and J is TRBJ1-2, with D unresolved. The CDR3 has 14 amino acids. V shed 1 base and J shed 11 bases, with 17 bases lying between them. The V gene's germline CDR1 is SGHVS and CDR2 FQNEAQ. For the CDR3, the DNA is TGTGCCAGCAGCTTAGAGGATCTTGCTATAGGGTACACCTTC. Encoded protein: CASSLEDLAIGYTF.

This clonotype has a count of ten or more. The CDR3 nucleotides read TGTGCCAGCGGAGGAACTGGAACCGGGGAGCTGTTTTTT. It yields the protein CASGGTGTGELFF. The J gene is TRBJ2-2, the V gene TRBV2, with D perhaps TRBD2 (5 bases). The CDR3 is 13 residues long. CDR1 SNHLY and CDR2 FYNNEI come from the germline V gene. With 8 bases removed from V and 5 bases from J, the gap between germline ends came to 12 bases.

Ten or more counts support this clonotype. The V gene is TRBV7-2, the J gene TRBJ2-1; 13 bases line up with TRBD2. J lost 5 bases, V lost 5 bases, and 3 bases had no gene match. The CDR3 is made up of 15 amino acids. Germline CDR1 is SGHTA and CDR2 is FQGNSA. The CDR3 spells CASSLGLAGNNEQFF. The DNA for the CDR3 is TGTGCCAGCAGCCTGGGACTAGCGGGGAACAATGAGCAGTTCTTC.

A few counts support this clonotype. V is TRBV20-1 and J is TRBJ1-5; no clear D. Germline CDR1 DFQATT, CDR2 SNEGSKA (reference sequence). With 6 bases removed from V and 1 base from J, the gap between germline ends came to 7 bases. The CDR3 runs to 12 residues. CDR3 amino acids: CSAADSNQPQHF. CDR3 nucleotides: TGCAGTGCCGCCGACAGCAATCAGCCCCAGCATTTT.

Many counts were recorded for this clonotype. The chain couples TRBV12-3 or TRBV12-4 to TRBJ1-5; TRBD1 agrees at 8 bases. Losses at the gene ends were 6 bases for V and 2 bases for J; bases not matched to a gene: 3. This CDR3 is built from 14 residues. CDR3 nucleotide sequence: TGTGCCAGCAGGGAGACAGGGGGCAATCAGCCCCAGCATTTT. Translated: CASRETGGNQPQHF.

The table lists this clonotype with a few counts. The V and J genes are TRBV2 and TRBJ2-7; D remains unclear. The CDR3 runs 13 residues. Germline V gene sequence: CDR1 SNHLY, CDR2 FYNNEI. The V end lost 3 bases, the J end lost 2 bases, and 8 bases lay between the germline ends. CDR3 nucleotide sequence: TGTGCCAGCAGTGATGACGCCACCTACGAGCAGTACTTC. Residues: CASSDDATYEQYF.